Sequencing of this T cell receptor beta chain was carried out in a study of blood T cells in healthy people across ages. Whole-study findings and limits: A conclusive naive versus antigen-experienced comparison was prevented by the unsorted PBMCs.

A sample-barcoded 5' primer and a J-beta primer mix were used in a second PCR of roughly 6 to 12 cycles. Every cDNA molecule bore a tag from a template-switch adaptor containing 12 random nucleotides. All samples yielded 2.5 million or more CDR3-containing paired-end reads. TCRdb fed the 5' RACE reads into MiXCR, producing one record per CDR3 protein. Of 1.2 million to 1.5 million distinct CDR3 sequences detected, approximately 59% appear once; the ten largest clones hold roughly 6.3%. J was trimmed by 11 bases and V by 5 bases; bases with no gene match: 14. The CDR3 length is 14 residues. In germline, CDR1 is MNHEY, CDR2 SVGAGI. As concerns this clonotype: What it binds is unknown.

The gene calls are TRBV6-5 and TRBJ2-5; 7 bases are shared with TRBD2. This clonotype was sampled from a man aged 18 to 30 in good health. What was sequenced was blood. The chain's CDR3 is CASSEQAGLNEQYF. As DNA, the CDR3 is TGTGCCAGCAGTGAGCAAGCGGGACTGAATGAGCAGTACTTC.